The 25 T cell receptor beta chains below all came from one sample that was sequenced in a study of blood T cell repertoires in COVID-19. Some clones are missing from TCRdb's copy, which holds only in-frame ones; the method was immunoSEQ multiplex PCR. Among under 200,000 clones listed, 75% to 95% were seen once. The sample was peripheral blood. These receptors all come from a man over 45 with acute or convalescent COVID-19.

The rearrangement joins TRBV5-1 to TRBJ2-1, with TRBD1 as a possible D gene (6 bases). This CDR3 has 13 amino acids. V lost 4 bases and J 3 bases, leaving 8 bases between the germline ends. CDR1 and CDR2 from the germline V gene are SGHRS and YFSETQ. The CDR3 region is CASSTDSYNEQFF. The DNA of the CDR3 is TGCGCCAGCAGCACGGACAGCTACAATGAGCAGTTCTTC.

This clone was recorded only once. This chain links TRBV4-2 with TRBJ2-1, with D possibly being TRBD2 (5 bases). Germline CDR1 LGHNA, CDR2 YNFKEQ. The CDR3 contains 16 residues. The V and J ends lost 4 bases and 3 bases respectively, with 16 bases between them. CDR3 amino acids: CASSLRGAADYNEQFF. The CDR3 nucleotides read TGTGCCAGCAGCCTCCGCGGAGCGGCGGACTACAATGAGCAGTTCTTC.

This clone was recorded only once. V gene TRBV30 combines with J gene TRBJ2-1, with TRBD2 matching over 13 bases. CDR3 length equals 14 residues. Germline-derived CDR1 and CDR2 are GTSNPN and SVGIG (reference sequence). Trimming at V came to 4 bases and at J to 5 bases, leaving 2 bases not matched to a gene. In nucleotides, the CDR3 is TGTGCCTGGAAAGGACTAGCGGGAGACAATGAGCAGTTCTTC. Amino acid sequence: CAWKGLAGDNEQFF.

This chain joins TRBV7-3 and TRBJ2-1; 8 bases match TRBD2. V shed 2 bases, J shed 8 bases, and the junction held 5 bases outside the gene matches. In germline, CDR1 is SGHTA, CDR2 FQGTGA. The CDR3 has 14 residues. Here the CDR3 reads CASSLGAGDDEQFF. The DNA of the CDR3 is TGTGCCAGCAGCTTAGGAGCGGGAGACGATGAGCAGTTCTTC.

The chain is built from TRBV18 and TRBJ2-7, with 10 bases that match TRBD1. V lost 3 bases to trimming and J lost 2 bases; unmatched junction nucleotides: 4. CDR1 is KGHSH and CDR2 is LQKENI in the germline V gene. The CDR3 has 15 amino acids. The CDR3 spells CASSPGQGVTYEQYF. The CDR3 DNA reads as TGTGCCAGCTCACCTGGACAGGGGGTTACCTACGAGCAGTACTTC.

The chain couples TRBV28 to TRBJ1-5; D might be TRBD1 (6 bases). V gave up 8 bases and J gave up 0 bases, with 14 bases separating them. The CDR3 is 15 residues long. Germline-derived CDR1 and CDR2 are MDHEN and SYDVKM. Written as DNA, the CDR3 is TGTGCCAGCGGATATTCAGGGGATAGCAATCAGCCCCAGCATTTT. It encodes CASGYSGDSNQPQHF. The entire variable domain, with the rest obtained from reference TRBV28 and TRBJ1-5, is as follows: DVKVTQSSRYLVKRTGEKVFLECVQDMDHENMFWYRQDPGLGLRLIYFSYDVKMKEKGDIPEGYSVSREKKERFSLILESASTNQTSMYLCASGYSGDSNQPQHFGDGTRLSIL.

This rearrangement joins TRBV25-1 to TRBJ1-1; 7 bases fit TRBD1. The CDR3 runs 14 residues. Germline V gene data show CDR1 as MGHDK and CDR2 as SYGVNS. The V segment lost 5 bases and the J segment 3 bases; nucleotides outside the gene matches: 6. CDR3 DNA: TGTGCCAGCAGTCAGGACAGGAAGGACACTGAAGCTTTCTTT. The encoded protein is CASSQDRKDTEAFF.

This chain connects TRBV4-2 to TRBJ1-2; D may be TRBD1 (5 bases). Trimming cost V 1 base and J 7 bases, with 13 bases left between them. Germline V CDR1 and CDR2: LGHNA, YNFKEQ. The CDR3 extends over 14 amino acids. The DNA for the CDR3 is TGTGCCAGCAGCCAAGTAACGGGGGAGGGTGGCTACACCTTC. Residues: CASSQVTGEGGYTF.

The rearrangement links TRBV6-5 to TRBJ1-1; 7 bases align to TRBD1. Germline loops: CDR1 MNHEY, CDR2 SVGAGI. The CDR3 length is 12 residues. The V gene end was trimmed by 7 bases and the J gene end by 9 bases; junction bases not matched to a gene: 8. In DNA, the CDR3 is TGTGCCAGCATCGAAACGACAGGGAAAGCTTTCTTT. This encodes CASIETTGKAFF.

V and J are TRBV4-1 and TRBJ1-5; D remains ambiguous. V was shortened by 4 bases and J by 3 bases, with 10 bases between the two germline ends. The CDR3 covers 14 residues. Germline loops: CDR1 MGHRA, CDR2 YSYEKL. The CDR3 DNA is TGCGCCAGCAGCCCAACAACAGTCAATCAGCCCCAGCATTTT. Its protein is CASSPTTVNQPQHF.

The CDR3 DNA sequence: TGTGCCAGCAGTTCGACAGGGGTCGGCTACACCTTC. Translated: CASSSTGVGYTF. The gene calls are TRBV27 and TRBJ1-2; 8 positions match TRBD1. V lost 4 bases to trimming and J lost 8 bases; unmatched junction nucleotides: 3. This CDR3 region has 12 residues. Germline CDR1 MNHEY, CDR2 SMNVEV (reference sequence).

The rearrangement links TRBV5-1 to TRBJ2-1, with 8 bases that match TRBD2. V lost 0 bases, J lost 10 bases, and 9 bases stayed unmatched. CDR3 length: 15 residues. CDR1 is SGHRS and CDR2 is YFSETQ in the germline V gene. Written as DNA, the CDR3 is TGCGCCAGCAGCTTGGGAACGGGAGGGCCGAGGGAGCAGTTCTTC. It codes for CASSLGTGGPREQFF.

The chain joins TRBV4-3 to TRBJ1-1; TRBD1 is a possible D gene (5 bases). There are 14 residues in the CDR3. The V end lost 4 bases, the J end lost 3 bases, and 12 bases lay between the germline ends. Germline values: CDR1 LGHNA, CDR2 YSLEER. The CDR3 protein is CASSPSAGDTEAFF. The CDR3 DNA is TGCGCCAGCAGCCCCTCCGCGGGGGACACTGAAGCTTTCTTT.

V usage is TRBV18 and J usage is TRBJ2-5; TRBD2 agrees at 7 bases. The CDR3 is 15 residues long. CDR1 is KGHSH, CDR2 LQKENI, per germline. Losses at the gene ends were 5 bases for V and 2 bases for J; bases not matched to a gene: 8. The CDR3 DNA reads TGTGCCAGCTCATTCTCTTCGGGGGGTCAAGAGACCCAGTACTTC. It is translated as CASSFSSGGQETQYF.

The chain is built from TRBV7-6 and TRBJ2-3; TRBD2 aligns across 8 bases. Looked up from germline, CDR1 is SGHVS and CDR2 is FNYEAQ. The CDR3 runs to 16 residues. After removal of 5 bases from V and 6 bases from J, the junction contained 13 bases not matched to a gene. The CDR3: CASSLAPPGGADTQYF. The CDR3 DNA reads as TGTGCCAGCAGCCTTGCCCCCCCGGGAGGGGCGGATACGCAGTATTTT. The full variable domain, in which reference TRBV7-6 and TRBJ2-3 provide the parts outside the CDR3, is GAGVSQSPRYKVTKRGQDVALRCDPISGHVSLYWYRQALGQGPEFLTYFNYEAQQDKSGLPNDRFSAERPEGSISTLTIQRTEQRDSAMYRCASSLAPPGGADTQYFGPGTRLTVL.

V usage is TRBV28 and J usage is TRBJ1-5, with 10 positions matching TRBD1. The CDR3 spans 16 residues. V gave up 3 bases and J gave up 7 bases; unmatched junction bases: 9. The V gene's germline CDR1 is MDHEN and CDR2 SYDVKM. CDR3 nucleotide sequence: TGTGCCAGCAGTTTTTGGGGGGGGACAGGGGAACAGCCCCAGCATTTT. Encoded protein: CASSFWGGTGEQPQHF.

The chain carries TRBV10-2 and TRBJ2-1, with a weak D call TRBD1 (6 bases). The V end was cut by 8 bases, the J end by 3 bases, with 8 bases between. From germline, CDR1 is WSHSY and CDR2 SAAADI. This CDR3 comprises 12 residues. In DNA form, the CDR3 reads TGCGCCAGCTCCAGGGGCTACAATGAGCAGTTCTTC. This encodes CASSRGYNEQFF.

The chain joins TRBV6-1 to TRBJ1-3; D is ambiguous. Trimming took 2 bases from V and 2 from J, leaving 10 bases between them. The germline CDR1 and CDR2 sequences are MNHNS and SASEGT. The CDR3 covers 15 residues. The chain's CDR3 is CASSEMSTPGNTIYF. The CDR3 DNA sequence: TGTGCCAGCAGTGAAATGAGCACCCCTGGAAACACCATATATTTT.

The chain links TRBV7-8 to TRBJ2-3, with D perhaps TRBD1 (5 bases). Trimming left V 4 bases short and J 9 bases short, with 26 bases between. The CDR3 totals 17 residues. Germline loops: CDR1 SGHVS, CDR2 FQNEAQ. This CDR3 reads CASSSIASGLGVGTQYF. In DNA, the CDR3 is TGTGCCAGCAGCTCGATCGCTTCAGGGTTAGGGGTCGGGACGCAGTATTTT.

The chain combines TRBV6-2 or TRBV6-3 with TRBJ2-7, with 13 bases matching TRBD2. CDR1 and CDR2 from the germline V gene are MNHEY and SVGEGT. After removal of 5 bases from V and 3 bases from J, the junction contained 4 bases not matched to a gene. This CDR3 spans 15 amino acids. As DNA, the CDR3 is TGTGCCAGCAGTCGAGGGACTAGCGGGAACTACGAGCAGTACGTC. It translates to CASSRGTSGNYEQYV.

This clone occurred once. The chain employs TRBV5-1 and TRBJ2-5; TRBD1 aligns across 7 bases. V shed 4 bases and J 2 bases; nucleotides not matched to a gene: 5. This CDR3 is 14 amino acids long. Germline V gene sequence: CDR1 SGHRS, CDR2 YFSETQ. The CDR3: CASSTGQDQETQYF. The DNA for the CDR3 is TGCGCCAGCAGCACCGGACAGGATCAAGAGACCCAGTACTTC.

The rearrangement uses TRBV12-1 and TRBJ1-5; the D segment call TRBD1 is taken from the table without a DNA check. TRBV12-1 has pseudogene status. The CDR3 sequence is 14 residues long. This chain's CDR3 is CASSSGFENQPQHF. In nucleotides, the CDR3 is TGTGCCAGCAGCTCAGGGTTCGAGAATCAGCCCCAGCATTTT.

This chain uses TRBV30 with TRBJ1-4; no clear D. The CDR3 sequence is 17 residues long. V was cut by 2 bases and J by 0 bases, with 16 bases left in between. CDR1 is GTSNPN, CDR2 SVGIG, per germline (reference sequence). CDR3 amino acids: CAWSRGLLPSTNEKLFF. The CDR3 bases are TGTGCCTGGAGTCGAGGGCTCCTTCCCTCAACTAATGAAAAACTGTTTTTT.

This clone appeared once. The V and J genes are TRBV7-2 and TRBJ2-5; 11 bases match TRBD1. J lost 4 bases, V lost 4 bases, and 2 bases had no gene match. Germline assignment: CDR1 SGHTA and CDR2 FQGNSA. The CDR3 runs 14 residues. CDR3: CASSYGQGAETQYF. The CDR3 DNA is TGTGCCAGCAGCTACGGACAGGGGGCAGAGACCCAGTACTTC.

The chain recombines TRBV28 with TRBJ2-7, with TRBD2 identical over 7 bases. The CDR3 totals 14 residues. V shed 3 bases and J 2 bases; nucleotides not matched to a gene: 4. CDR1 and CDR2 from the germline V gene are MDHEN and SYDVKM. The CDR3 DNA is TGTGCCAGCAGTTTGGGGGGGAACCCCTACGAGCAGTACTTC. The encoded protein is CASSLGGNPYEQYF.